The clone carrying this TCR beta chain was counted a few times. The antigen remains unidentified. Trimming took 4 bases from V and 4 from J, leaving 11 bases between them. The germline V gene encodes CDR1 KGHDR and CDR2 SFDVKD. The CDR3 has 14 amino acids. Some clones are missing from TCRdb's copy, which holds only in-frame ones; the method was immunoSEQ multiplex PCR. The sample has hundreds of thousands of clones, 88% seen once. These data originate in a study of Ad26.COV2.S vaccination and SARS-CoV-2 variants. Study-wide background: Ad26.COV2.S was injected intramuscularly once or twice, 56 days apart.

Whole-study results and caveats: Measures of TCR breadth and depth may have fallen short of total T cell responses. The study found similar non-spike TCR breadth in vaccine and placebo recipients. Reports say spike-specific CD8+ and CD4+ T cell responses covered substantial breadth after vaccination.

This sample's treatment: some 19 received Ad26.COV2.S at low or high dose, single or two shots; about 5 received placebo; per-sample allocation not given. The investigators took samples on day 63 after the first vaccine or placebo injection. The gene calls are TRBV24-1 and TRBJ2-3, with TRBD2 as a possible D gene (6 bases). The sequences come from peripheral blood, collected in a trial of Ad26.COV2.S vaccine versus placebo. This clonotype was sampled from a person aged 18-65 years who received the Ad26.COV2.S COVID-19 vaccine or a placebo. The CDR3 sequence: CATSDPGLADTQYF. Written as DNA, the CDR3 is TGTGCCACCAGTGACCCGGGACTCGCAGATACGCAGTATTTT.